Presented here are 24 T cell receptor beta chains from one specimen sequenced in a study of prognosis after radiotherapy for stage I lung cancer. Multiplex PCR, run in two rounds, amplified TCR beta CDR3 from genomic DNA. Round one of PCR was performed, and it used primers specific to each TRBV and TRBJ gene. MiXCR was run by TCRdb on the multiplex PCR reads, yielding one entry per CDR3 protein. The sample shows 38,000 or so distinct CDR3 sequences, about 24% of them seen only once. Sequences were derived from PBMCs, sampled before or after stereotactic body radiation therapy (not recorded which). The receptors originated from a donor of 50 years or more with non-small cell lung cancer.

This clonotype was seen many times. The gene calls are TRBV2 and TRBJ2-1, with unresolved D. The CDR3 runs 15 residues. Germline CDR1 and CDR2: SNHLY and FYNNEI. V lost 6 bases and J 9 bases, leaving 21 bases between the germline ends. In nucleotides, the CDR3 is TGTGCCAGCAGCATTCCGCCGGGCCAGCACAGTGAGCAGTTCTTC. Its protein product is CASSIPPGQHSEQFF.

The genes are TRBV6-1 and TRBJ2-5; 11 bases are shared with TRBD1. Germline trimming cut 1 base from V and 5 bases from J; bases unmatched to any gene: 6. From germline, CDR1 is MNHNS and CDR2 SASEGT. The CDR3 loop spans 16 amino acids. The chain's CDR3 is CASSEVSGTGGETQYF. As DNA, the CDR3 is TGTGCCAGCAGTGAAGTATCCGGGACAGGGGGGGAGACCCAGTACTTC.

This clonotype came up many times. V is TRBV15 and J is TRBJ1-3; unclear D gene. Germline V gene lookup returns CDR1 LNHNV and CDR2 YYDKDF (reference sequence). This CDR3 comprises 13 residues. Trimming took 4 bases from V and 0 from J, leaving 4 bases between them. CDR3 region: CATSMSSGNTIYF. The CDR3, as DNA: TGTGCCACCAGCATGAGCTCTGGAAACACCATATATTTT.

This clonotype was counted at least ten times. The chain recombines TRBV4-2 with TRBJ2-5, with 9 bases matching TRBD2. CDR3 length equals 15 residues. The ends lost 0 bases at V and 4 bases at J; junction bases unmatched: 3. Germline V lookup: CDR1 LGHNA, CDR2 YNFKEQ. The CDR3 here is CASSQEAAGGETQYF. The CDR3, as DNA: TGTGCCAGCAGCCAAGAAGCAGCGGGAGGAGAGACCCAGTACTTC.

To note about this clonotype: A far larger clone is one base from this, pointing to a likely read error. The gene calls are TRBV6-4 and TRBJ2-1, with TRBD2 matching over 8 bases. V lost 8 bases and J lost 4; bases outside the gene matches: 4. The CDR3 is 13 amino acids. CDR1 is MRHNA and CDR2 is SNTAGT in the germline V gene. DNA of the CDR3: TGTGCCAGCTTCGGGGGGGTTTACAATGAGCAGTTCTTC. This sequence encodes CASFGGVYNEQFF.

This clonotype has at least ten counts. The J gene is TRBJ1-1, the V gene TRBV2, with unresolved D. The V end was cut by 7 bases, the J end by 3 bases, with 12 bases between. Per the germline V gene, CDR1 is SNHLY and CDR2 is FYNNEI. The CDR3 length is 13 residues. The CDR3 DNA sequence: TGTGCCAGCACGGTGCGCCGGGACACTGAAGCTTTCTTT. It specifies CASTVRRDTEAFF.

With respect to this clonotype: Only one base separates this from a far larger clonotype, so it likely reflects a read error. This chain joins TRBV6-4 and TRBJ1-5; possibly TRBD1 for D (5 bases). The CDR3 spans 14 residues. Germline V gives CDR1 MRHNA, CDR2 SNTAGT. In DNA form, the CDR3 reads TGTGCCAGCAGTTTGGGACCCAGGTATCAGCACCAGCATTTT. Its translation: CASSLGPRYQHQHF.

This clonotype has at least ten counts. The rearrangement joins TRBV30 to TRBJ2-7; D uncertain. Between the trimmed V and J ends, which lost 7 bases and 3 bases, there was a span of 22 bases. Germline V gene data show CDR1 as GTSNPN and CDR2 as SVGIG (reference sequence). The CDR3 is 15 amino acids. CDR3 region: CASRPLLYYDYEQYF. As DNA, the CDR3 is TGTGCCTCTAGGCCGTTGCTCTACTACGACTACGAGCAGTACTTC.

This clonotype occurred many times. The chain couples TRBV11-2 to TRBJ2-2; 10 bases are shared with TRBD2. Trimming removed 10 bases from V and 2 bases from J; junction bases left unmatched: 7. There are 15 residues in the CDR3. The germline gives CDR1 SGHAT, CDR2 FQNNGV. CDR3 residues: CATRGLANNTGELFF. DNA of the CDR3: TGTGCCACCAGGGGACTAGCGAATAACACCGGGGAGCTGTTTTTT.

The table lists this clonotype with a few counts. This rearrangement joins TRBV2 to TRBJ2-6; D unresolved. This CDR3 comprises 15 residues. Per the germline V gene, CDR1 is SNHLY and CDR2 is FYNNEI. The V gene lost 5 bases and the J gene lost 2 bases, with 10 bases spanning the gap. Here the CDR3 DNA reads TGTGCCAGCAGTTACGACGATGCTGGGGCCAACGTCCTGACTTTC. Its protein product is CASSYDDAGANVLTF.

This clonotype was counted ten times or more. One junction end disagrees with the germline gene, perhaps due to a read error. The chain links TRBV6-1 to TRBJ1-5; TRBD1 is a possible D gene (6 bases). This CDR3 spans 16 amino acids. CDR1 MNHNS and CDR2 SASEGT come from the germline V gene. CDR3 in DNA: TGTGCCACCAGTGAGGGGGGCGCGTTAAGCAATCAGCCCCAGCATTTT. This gives the protein CATSEGGALSNQPQHF.

This clonotype appeared many times. The chain has TRBV20-1 and TRBJ1-5, with a tentative D call TRBD1 (6 bases). The CDR3 is 12 amino acids. Germline V lookup: CDR1 DFQATT, CDR2 SNEGSKA (reference sequence). V was shortened by 7 bases and J by 9 bases, with 16 bases between the two germline ends. The CDR3 spells CSVPRGRGPQHF. The CDR3 coding sequence is TGCAGTGTCCCCAGGGGCCGGGGGCCCCAGCATTTT.

On this clonotype: One base away lies a much larger clone, so this may be a sequencing read error. The J gene is TRBJ2-5, the V gene TRBV12-3 or TRBV12-4; D is possibly TRBD1 or TRBD2 (6 bases each). V dropped 6 bases and J dropped 7 bases, with 21 bases sitting between them. The CDR3 sequence is 15 residues long. The CDR3: CASSPPTTEGGTQYF. The CDR3 nucleotides are TGTGCCAGCAGCCCCCCCACGACAGAGGGGGGGACCCAGTACTTC.

Worth noting for this clonotype: This likely came from a read error, as a far larger clone is one base away. The rearrangement links TRBV6-4 to TRBJ2-1; 10 bases match TRBD2. CDR3 length equals 17 residues. Germline V lookup: CDR1 MRHNA, CDR2 SNTAGT. The CDR3: CASSYSVLAGVYNEQFF. In nucleotides, the CDR3 is TGTGCCAGCAGTTACTCCGTGCTAGCGGGAGTCTACAATGAGCAGTTCTTC.

Note on this clonotype: This may stem from a read error, because a much larger clone lies one nucleotide away. V usage is TRBV7-9 and J usage is TRBJ2-1, with D perhaps given as TRBD1 or TRBD2 (7 bases each). This CDR3 is 17 amino acids long. V lost 5 bases to trimming and J lost 8 bases, with 25 bases between them. The germline V gene encodes CDR1 SEHNR and CDR2 FQNEAQ (reference sequence). CDR3: CASSHQQGRVGFDEQFF. The CDR3 bases are TGTGCCAGCAGCCATCAACAGGGGAGGGTGGGTTTCGATGAGCAGTTCTTC.

In this sample, this clonotype turned up many times. The chain joins TRBV4-2 to TRBJ1-5, with D hard to call. This CDR3 spans 14 amino acids. V lost 1 base to trimming and J lost 4 bases, with 8 bases between them. The V gene's germline CDR1 is LGHNA and CDR2 YNFKEQ. DNA of the CDR3: TGTGCCAGCAGCCAAGGTGAGGAGAATCAGCCCCAGCATTTT. It is translated as CASSQGEENQPQHF.

There are many counts of this clonotype. The rearrangement links TRBV28 to TRBJ1-5; a possible D gene is TRBD1 (6 bases). CDR1 and CDR2 (germline): MDHEN, SYDVKM. This CDR3 spans 15 amino acids. Trimming removed 1 base from V and 2 bases from J, with 9 bases in between. The CDR3, as DNA: TGTGCCAGCAGTTTATCTCACAGGGGCAATCAGCCCCAGCATTTT. This sequence encodes CASSLSHRGNQPQHF.

In this sample, this clonotype turned up many times. The chain recombines TRBV12-3 or TRBV12-4 with TRBJ1-2, with 10 positions matching TRBD1. The V and J ends lost 5 bases and 8 bases, in that order; junction bases with no gene match: 14. This CDR3 is 16 amino acids long. The CDR3 here is CASSPGGGQGRKGYTF. The CDR3 DNA reads as TGTGCCAGCAGTCCAGGAGGGGGACAGGGGCGTAAAGGCTACACCTTC.

This clonotype has a count of ten or more. The chain has TRBV28 and TRBJ1-6; 7 positions match TRBD1. Germline lookup yields CDR1 MDHEN and CDR2 SYDVKM. With 9 bases clipped from V and 10 bases from J, the junction kept 12 bases outside the gene matches. CDR3 length equals 14 residues. CDR3 residues: CASSPDRIVSPLHF. Written as DNA, the CDR3 is TGTGCCAGTTCACCGGACAGGATAGTGTCACCCCTCCACTTT.

Regarding this clonotype: At one end, the junction sequence differs from germline, possibly due to a read error. The chain is built from TRBV6-4 and TRBJ2-7; 10 positions match TRBD2. The V gene's germline CDR1 is MRHNA and CDR2 SNTAGT. The CDR3 is 16 amino acids. The CDR3 spells CSSSEGTSVYNYEQYF. CDR3 sequence (DNA): TGTTCCAGCAGTGAAGGGACTAGCGTATATAACTACGAGCAGTACTTC.

As for this clonotype: Given a much more abundant clone one base away, this may be a read error. The chain links TRBV3-1 to TRBJ2-7; D unclear. The CDR3 consists of 14 residues. The V end was cut by 3 bases, the J end by 6 bases, with 15 bases between. CDR1 is LGHDT, CDR2 YNNKEL, per germline (reference sequence). In nucleotides, the CDR3 is TGTGCCAGCAGCCACGGACGAGCACGGCTCGAGCAGTACTTC. Residues: CASSHGRARLEQYF.

This clonotype was observed at least ten times. The chain recombines TRBV7-2 with TRBJ1-1; D gene unclear. CDR3 length: 17 amino acids. Looked up from germline, CDR1 is SGHTA and CDR2 is FQGNSA. The ends were cut back, 0 bases at V and 0 bases at J, with 14 bases in the middle. CDR3 protein: CASSLAFRRALNTEAFF. CDR3 coding DNA: TGTGCCAGCAGCTTAGCGTTTCGGCGAGCCTTGAACACTGAAGCTTTCTTT.

This clonotype was seen many times. V usage is TRBV7-9 and J usage is TRBJ2-2; D not certain. The germline V and J ends were trimmed by 1 base and 2 bases, with 8 bases remaining between them. The CDR3 consists of 15 residues. CDR1 is SEHNR and CDR2 is FQNEAQ in the germline V gene (reference sequence). CDR3 DNA: TGTGCCAGCAGCTTAGACGGTTCTAACACCGGGGAGCTGTTTTTT. It codes for CASSLDGSNTGELFF. Full variable domain (outside the CDR3, taken from reference TRBV7-9 and TRBJ2-2): DTGVSQNPRHKITKRGQNVTFRCDPISEHNRLYWYRQTLGQGPEFLTYFQNEAQLEKSRLLSDRFSAERPKGSFSTLEIQRTEQGDSAMYLCASSLDGSNTGELFFGEGSRLTVL.

This clonotype was found many times. This chain connects TRBV3-1 to TRBJ2-7; no clear D gene. The CDR3 sequence is 11 residues long. CDR1 is LGHDT, CDR2 YNNKEL, per germline (reference sequence). The ends were cut back, 2 bases at V and 3 bases at J, with 2 bases in the middle. CDR3 amino acids: CASSQNYEQYF. DNA for the CDR3: TGTGCCAGCAGCCAAAACTACGAGCAGTACTTC.